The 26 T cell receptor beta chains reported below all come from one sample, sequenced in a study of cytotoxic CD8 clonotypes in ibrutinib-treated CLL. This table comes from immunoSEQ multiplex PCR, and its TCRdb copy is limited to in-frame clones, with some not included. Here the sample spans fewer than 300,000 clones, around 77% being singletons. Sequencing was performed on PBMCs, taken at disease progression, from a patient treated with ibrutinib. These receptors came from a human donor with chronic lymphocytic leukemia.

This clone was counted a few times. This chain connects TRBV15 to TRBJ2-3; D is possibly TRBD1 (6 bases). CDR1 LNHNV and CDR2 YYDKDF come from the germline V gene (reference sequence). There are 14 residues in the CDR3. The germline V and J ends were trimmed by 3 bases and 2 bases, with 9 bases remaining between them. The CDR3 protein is CATSRDRFTDTQYF. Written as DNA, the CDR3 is TGTGCCACCAGCAGGGACAGATTCACAGATACGCAGTATTTT.

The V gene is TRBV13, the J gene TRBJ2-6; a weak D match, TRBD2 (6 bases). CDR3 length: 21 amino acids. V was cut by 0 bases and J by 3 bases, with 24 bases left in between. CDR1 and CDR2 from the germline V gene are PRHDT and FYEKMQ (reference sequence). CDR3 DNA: TGTGCCAGCAGCTTAGGTCTAAGGATTCTCGGGGGTGAGGTTGGGGCCAACGTCCTGACTTTC. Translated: CASSLGLRILGGEVGANVLTF.

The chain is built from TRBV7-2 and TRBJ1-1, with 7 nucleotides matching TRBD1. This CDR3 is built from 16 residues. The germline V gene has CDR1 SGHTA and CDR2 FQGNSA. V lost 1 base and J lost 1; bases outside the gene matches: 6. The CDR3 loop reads CASSLVGTAQNTEAFF. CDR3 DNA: TGTGCCAGCAGCTTAGTGGGGACAGCTCAGAACACTGAAGCTTTCTTT.

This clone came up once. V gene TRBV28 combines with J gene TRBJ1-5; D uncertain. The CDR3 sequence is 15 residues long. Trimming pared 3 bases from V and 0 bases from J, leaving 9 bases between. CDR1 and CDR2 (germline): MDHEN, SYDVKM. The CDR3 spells CASSFEGFSNQPQHF. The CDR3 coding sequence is TGTGCCAGCAGTTTTGAGGGTTTTAGCAATCAGCCCCAGCATTTT. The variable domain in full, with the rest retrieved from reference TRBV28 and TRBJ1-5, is DVKVTQSSRYLVKRTGEKVFLECVQDMDHENMFWYRQDPGLGLRLIYFSYDVKMKEKGDIPEGYSVSREKKERFSLILESASTNQTSMYLCASSFEGFSNQPQHFGDGTRLSIL.

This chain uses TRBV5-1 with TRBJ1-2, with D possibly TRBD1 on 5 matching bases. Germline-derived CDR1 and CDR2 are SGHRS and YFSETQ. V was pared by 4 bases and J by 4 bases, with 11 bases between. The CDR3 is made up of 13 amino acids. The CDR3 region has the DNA TGCGCCAGCAGCCAAGACAGTCTCTATGGCTACACCTTC. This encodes CASSQDSLYGYTF.

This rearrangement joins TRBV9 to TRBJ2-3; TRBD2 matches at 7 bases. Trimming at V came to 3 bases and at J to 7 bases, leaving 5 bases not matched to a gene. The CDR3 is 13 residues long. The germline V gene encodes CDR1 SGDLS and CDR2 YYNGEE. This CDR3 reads CASSATGTNTQYF. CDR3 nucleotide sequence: TGTGCCAGCAGCGCAACCGGGACTAATACGCAGTATTTT.

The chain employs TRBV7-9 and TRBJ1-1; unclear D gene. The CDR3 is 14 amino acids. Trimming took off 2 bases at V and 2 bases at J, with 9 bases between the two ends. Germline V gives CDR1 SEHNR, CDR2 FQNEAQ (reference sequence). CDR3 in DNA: TGTGCCAGCAGCTTAAAGGGCTCCAACACTGAAGCTTTCTTT. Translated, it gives CASSLKGSNTEAFF. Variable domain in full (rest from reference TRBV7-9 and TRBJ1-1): DTGVSQNPRHKITKRGQNVTFRCDPISEHNRLYWYRQTLGQGPEFLTYFQNEAQLEKSRLLSDRFSAERPKGSFSTLEIQRTEQGDSAMYLCASSLKGSNTEAFFGQGTRLTVV.

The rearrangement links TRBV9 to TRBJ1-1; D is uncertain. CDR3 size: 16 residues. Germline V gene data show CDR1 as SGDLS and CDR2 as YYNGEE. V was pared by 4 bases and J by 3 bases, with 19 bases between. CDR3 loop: CASSRAPSLGYTEAFF. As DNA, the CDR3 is TGTGCCAGCAGCAGAGCCCCCTCGTTAGGATACACTGAAGCTTTCTTT. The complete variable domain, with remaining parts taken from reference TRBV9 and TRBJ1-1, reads DSGVTQTPKHLITATGQRVTLRCSPRSGDLSVYWYQQSLDQGLQFLIQYYNGEERAKGNILERFSAQQFPDLHSELNLSSLELGDSALYFCASSRAPSLGYTEAFFGQGTRLTVV.

DNA for the CDR3: TGTGCCAGCAGCCATTCCTGGGATACGCAGTATTTT. Its protein is CASSHSWDTQYF. The V gene is TRBV7-9, the J gene TRBJ2-3; D remains ambiguous. Trimming left V 5 bases short and J 6 bases short, with 9 bases between. Germline V gives CDR1 SEHNR, CDR2 FQNEAQ (reference sequence). CDR3 size: 12 residues.

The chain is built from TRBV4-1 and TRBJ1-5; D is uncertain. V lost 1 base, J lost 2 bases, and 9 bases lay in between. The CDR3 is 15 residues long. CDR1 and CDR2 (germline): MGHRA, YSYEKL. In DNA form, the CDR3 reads TGCGCCAGCAGCCAAGGGCGGGGAGGCAATCAGCCCCAGCATTTT. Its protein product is CASSQGRGGNQPQHF.

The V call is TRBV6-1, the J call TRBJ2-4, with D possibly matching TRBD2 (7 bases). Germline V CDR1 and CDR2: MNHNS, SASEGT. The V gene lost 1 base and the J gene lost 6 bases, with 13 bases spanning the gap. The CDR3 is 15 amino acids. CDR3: CASSEVGGQANIQYF. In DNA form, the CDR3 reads TGTGCCAGCAGTGAAGTCGGGGGGCAAGCAAACATTCAGTACTTC.

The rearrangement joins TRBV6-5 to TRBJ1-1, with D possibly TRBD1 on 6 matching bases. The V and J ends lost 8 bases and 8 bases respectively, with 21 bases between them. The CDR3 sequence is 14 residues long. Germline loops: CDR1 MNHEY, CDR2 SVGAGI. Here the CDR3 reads CASGTGLLNLEAFF. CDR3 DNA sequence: TGTGCCAGCGGAACAGGGCTGTTGAACCTGGAAGCTTTCTTT.

CDR3 in amino acids: CASSLRTGGTDTQYF. In DNA form, the CDR3 reads TGCGCCAGCAGCTTGCGAACAGGGGGCACAGATACGCAGTATTTT. The chain uses TRBV5-1 and TRBJ2-3, with TRBD1 matching 7 bases. CDR1 and CDR2 (germline): SGHRS, YFSETQ. J lost 1 base, V lost 1 base, and 3 bases had no gene match. The CDR3 extends over 15 amino acids.

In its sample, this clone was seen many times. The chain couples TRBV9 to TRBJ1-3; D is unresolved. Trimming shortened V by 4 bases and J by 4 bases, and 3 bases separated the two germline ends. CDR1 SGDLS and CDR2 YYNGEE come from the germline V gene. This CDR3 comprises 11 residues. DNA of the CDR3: TGTGCCAGCAGCCGAGGAAACACCATATATTTT. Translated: CASSRGNTIYF.

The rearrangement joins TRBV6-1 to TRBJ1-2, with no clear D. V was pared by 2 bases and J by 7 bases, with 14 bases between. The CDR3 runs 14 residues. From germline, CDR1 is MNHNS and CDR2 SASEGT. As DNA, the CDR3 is TGTGCCAGCAGTGAAATACTGGGAATGGGTGGCTACACCTTC. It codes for CASSEILGMGGYTF.

As DNA, the CDR3 is TGCAGCGTTGAAGATGAGGACATAGGCACCGGGGAGCTGTTTTTT. It translates to CSVEDEDIGTGELFF. The rearrangement joins TRBV29-1 to TRBJ2-2; D is possibly TRBD1 (5 bases). In germline, CDR1 is SQVTM, CDR2 ANQGSEA. The CDR3 is 15 amino acids. V lost 0 bases, J lost 4 bases, and 12 bases lay in between.

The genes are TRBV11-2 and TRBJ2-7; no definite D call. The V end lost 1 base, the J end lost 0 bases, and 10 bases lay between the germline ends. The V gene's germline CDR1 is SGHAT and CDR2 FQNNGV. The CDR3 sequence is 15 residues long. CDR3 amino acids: CASSLAGWDSYEQYF. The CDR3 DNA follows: TGTGCCAGCAGCTTAGCCGGTTGGGACTCCTACGAGCAGTACTTC.

CDR3 sequence (DNA): TGTGCCAGCAGCACCCGAGGGACCTACAATGAGCAGTTCTTC. Translation gives CASSTRGTYNEQFF. This rearrangement joins TRBV7-2 to TRBJ2-1; perhaps TRBD2 as D (5 bases). Germline CDR1 and CDR2: SGHTA and FQGNSA. Trimming stripped 5 bases from V and 2 bases from J, with 10 bases between. This CDR3 spans 14 amino acids.

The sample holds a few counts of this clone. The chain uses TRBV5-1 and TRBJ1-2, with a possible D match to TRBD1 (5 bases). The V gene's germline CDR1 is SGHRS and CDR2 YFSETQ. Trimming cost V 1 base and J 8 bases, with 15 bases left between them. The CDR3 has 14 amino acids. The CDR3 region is CASSLSGTGRGYTF. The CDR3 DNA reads TGCGCCAGCAGCTTGAGCGGGACCGGTCGGGGCTACACCTTC. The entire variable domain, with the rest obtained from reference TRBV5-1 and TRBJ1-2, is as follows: KAGVTQTPRYLIKTRGQQVTLSCSPISGHRSVSWYQQTPGQGLQFLFEYFSETQRNKGNFPGRFSGRQFSNSRSEMNVSTLELGDSALYLCASSLSGTGRGYTFGSGTRLTVV.

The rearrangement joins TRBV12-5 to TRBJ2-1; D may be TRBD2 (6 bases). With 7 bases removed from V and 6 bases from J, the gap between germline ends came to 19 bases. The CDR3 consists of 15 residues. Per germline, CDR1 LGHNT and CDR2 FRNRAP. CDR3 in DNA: TGTGCTAGTGCTCCAGGTGGAGGGCTACTCAATGAGCAGTTCTTC. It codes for CASAPGGGLLNEQFF.

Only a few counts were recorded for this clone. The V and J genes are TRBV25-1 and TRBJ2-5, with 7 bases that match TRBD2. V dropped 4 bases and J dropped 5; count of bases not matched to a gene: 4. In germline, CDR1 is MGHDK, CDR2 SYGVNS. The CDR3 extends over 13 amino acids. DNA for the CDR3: TGTGCCAGCAGTGCCCGGGGGGTGGAGACCCAGTACTTC. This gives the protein CASSARGVETQYF.

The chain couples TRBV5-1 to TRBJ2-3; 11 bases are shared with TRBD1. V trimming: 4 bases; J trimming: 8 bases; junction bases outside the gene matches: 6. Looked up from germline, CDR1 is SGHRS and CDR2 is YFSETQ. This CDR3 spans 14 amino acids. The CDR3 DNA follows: TGCGCCAGCAGCCAGGGACAGGGGGACGGTACGCAGTATTTT. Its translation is CASSQGQGDGTQYF.

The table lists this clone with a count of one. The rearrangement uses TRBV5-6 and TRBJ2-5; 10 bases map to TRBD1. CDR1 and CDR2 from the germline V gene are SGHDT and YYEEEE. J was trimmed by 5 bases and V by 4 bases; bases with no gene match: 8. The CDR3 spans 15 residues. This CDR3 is CASSPQTGGLETQYF. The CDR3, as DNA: TGTGCCAGCAGCCCCCAGACAGGGGGCTTGGAGACCCAGTACTTC.

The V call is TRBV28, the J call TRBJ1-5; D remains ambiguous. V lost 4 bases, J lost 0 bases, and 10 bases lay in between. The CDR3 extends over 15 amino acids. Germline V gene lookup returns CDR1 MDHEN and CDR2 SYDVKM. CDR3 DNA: TGTGCCAGCAGTTACGCGGGTATTAGCAATCAGCCCCAGCATTTT. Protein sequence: CASSYAGISNQPQHF.

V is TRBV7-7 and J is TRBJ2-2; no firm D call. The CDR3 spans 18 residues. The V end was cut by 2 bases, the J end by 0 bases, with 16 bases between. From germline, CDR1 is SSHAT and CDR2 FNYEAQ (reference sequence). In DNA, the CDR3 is TGTGCCAGCAGCTTATCGCCCTCTTCAGCCGCGAACACCGGGGAGCTGTTTTTT. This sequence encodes CASSLSPSSAANTGELFF.

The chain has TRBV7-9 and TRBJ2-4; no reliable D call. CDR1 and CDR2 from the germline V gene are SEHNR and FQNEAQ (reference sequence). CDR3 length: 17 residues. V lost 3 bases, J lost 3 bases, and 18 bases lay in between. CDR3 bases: TGTGCCAGCAGCTTTCTTGGTATAGGGAAAGTCAAAAACATTCAGTACTTC. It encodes CASSFLGIGKVKNIQYF.